This TCR beta chain comes out of a study of cytomegalovirus exposure and HLA in healthy donors. Turning to the study itself: The 120 validation repertoires used the same platform as the roughly 700 first-cohort repertoires (as reported by a later analysis).

Profiled with immunoSEQ multiplex PCR; TCRdb holds only in-frame clones, not every one. The sample lists about 360,000 clones, roughly 89% occurring once. Germline CDR1 and CDR2: MDHEN and SYDVKM. The CDR3 has 15 amino acids. The J segment lost 7 bases and the V segment lost 2 bases, leaving 7 bases of the junction unmatched. Sequencing input: PBMCs. This chain joins TRBV28 and TRBJ2-1; 8 nucleotides line up with TRBD2. The receptor comes from a woman between 18 and 30 years old in good health and CMV-seronegative. CDR3 bases: TGTGCCAGCAGTTTACAAGGACTAGCAGTAAATGAGCAGTTCTTC. It is translated as CASSLQGLAVNEQFF.